This is a list of T cell receptor beta chains from one sample in a study of radiotherapy plus CTLA-4 blockade in lung cancer. This table comes from immunoSEQ multiplex PCR, and its TCRdb copy is limited to in-frame clones, with some not included. The sample has tens of thousands of clones; 70% to 85% are singletons. This sample comprised peripheral blood, obtained from a patient treated with radiotherapy plus ipilimumab. The origin of the receptors is a human donor with non-small cell lung cancer who had stable disease on radiotherapy plus ipilimumab. Both conserved end residues are part of each CDR3. The order of the fields is D gene, V gene, J gene, clone size, CDR3 DNA, CDR3 protein. A D gene is named only where the DNA matches it firmly. Clone size is stated in some rows and not others, as once, few, many or a class when expanded.

.	TRBV7-9	TRBJ1-3	.	TGTGCCAGCAGCTTAGATCTCACTGGAAACACCATATATTTT	CASSLDLTGNTIYF
.	TRBV15	TRBJ2-7	.	TGTGCCACCAGCAGAGGCACGGTTTACGAGCAGTACTTC	CATSRGTVYEQYF
.	TRBV6-1	TRBJ1-3	.	TGTGCCAGCAGTGAAGCCAGGGCCAAGGGCACCATATATTTT	CASSEARAKGTIYF
.	TRBV2	TRBJ2-1	.	TGTGCCAGCAGACACGCTGGGGGGAGCTCCTACAATGAGCAGTTCTTC	CASRHAGGSSYNEQFF
.	TRBV7-8	TRBJ2-6	.	TGTGCCAGCAGCTTAGTCGTGACAGGAGGCTCTGGGGCCAACGTCCTGACTTTC	CASSLVVTGGSGANVLTF
.	TRBV28	TRBJ1-4	.	TGTGCCAGCAGACCCTCCGTTGTCGAAAAACTGTTTTTT	CASRPSVVEKLFF
.	TRBV5-1	TRBJ2-7	.	TGCGCCAGCAGCTTACAGGGTCAGAATGACGAGCAGTACTTC	CASSLQGQNDEQYF
TRBD2	TRBV27	TRBJ2-1	.	TGTGCCAGCAGTCCTTCAAATCTAGCGGGGGGTTACAATGAGCAGTTCTTC	CASSPSNLAGGYNEQFF
TRBD1	TRBV6-1	TRBJ1-1	.	TGTGCCAGCAGTGTGGCGACAGGGGGCACTGAAGCTTTCTTT	CASSVATGGTEAFF
.	TRBV9	TRBJ2-1	.	TGTGCCAGCAGCCCCACCATGAGCTCCTACAATGAGCAGTTCTTC	CASSPTMSSYNEQFF
.	TRBV18	TRBJ1-2	.	TGTGCCAGCTCACAGGACCGGGACGGCAATGGCTACACCTTC	CASSQDRDGNGYTF
TRBD1	TRBV18	TRBJ1-1	.	TGTGCCAGCTCACCGGACAGGGCTGAAGCTTTCTTT	CASSPDRAEAFF
TRBD2	TRBV30	TRBJ2-7	.	TGTGCCTTCCTCAGGAGCGGGAGCTACGAGCAGTACTTC	CAFLRSGSYEQYF
.	TRBV10-3	TRBJ2-5	.	TGTGCCATCAGTGAGTCTCGGGGCGGAGTTGGAGAGACCCAGTACTTC	CAISESRGGVGETQYF
.	TRBV9	TRBJ2-7	.	TGTGCCAGCAGCGTAGGAGGCCGGGGAGCCGACGAGCAGTACTTC	CASSVGGRGADEQYF
.	TRBV6-5	TRBJ1-1	.	TGTGCCAGCAGTTACCGACACGGCCCCGTATTTTTT	CASSYRHGPVFF
TRBD1	TRBV11-2	TRBJ2-3	.	TGTGCCAGCAGGACCAGGGGGGATACGCAGTATTTT	CASRTRGDTQYF
TRBD1	TRBV5-8	TRBJ1-5	.	TGTGCCAGCAGCCGGGGAAACCGACAGGGATATCAGCCCCAGCATTTT	CASSRGNRQGYQPQHF
.	TRBV2	TRBJ1-3	.	TGTGCCAGCAGTGAGGTGGGAAACACCATATATTTT	CASSEVGNTIYF
.	TRBV14	TRBJ1-3	.	TGTGCCAGCAGCCAAGTCGGGGGCCGGAACACCATATATTTT	CASSQVGGRNTIYF
.	TRBV6-6	TRBJ1-6	.	TGTGCCAGCAGCCCGTTAGGGGAAAATTCACCCCTCCACTTT	CASSPLGENSPLHF
.	TRBV6-1	TRBJ1-2	.	TGTGCCAGCAGTGAAGCGAGTATGGGCCTGAACTATGGCTACACCTTC	CASSEASMGLNYGYTF
TRBD1	TRBV28	TRBJ2-5	.	TGTGCCAGCAAGGGGGCTAGCTGGGAGACCCAGTACTTC	CASKGASWETQYF
.	TRBV11-1	TRBJ2-7	.	TGTGCCAGCAGCTTAGTTCCGGGGGTAGGCTACGAGCAGTACTTC	CASSLVPGVGYEQYF
TRBD1	TRBV19	TRBJ2-3	.	TGTGCCAGTCTGGACAGGGGAAGGACAGATACGCAGTATTTT	CASLDRGRTDTQYF
.	TRBV30	TRBJ1-2	.	TGTGCCTGGAGTATGGCAGCCTATGGCTACACCTTC	CAWSMAAYGYTF
.	TRBV21-1	TRBJ1-5	.	TGTGCCAGCAGCTCCCGAGAAAGATCCAGAAATCAGCCCCAGCATTTT	CASSSRERSRNQPQHF
.	TRBV27	TRBJ2-7	.	TGTGCCAGCGGTAAGCGGGCTGGCTCCTACGAGCAGTACTTC	CASGKRAGSYEQYF
TRBD1	TRBV6-6	TRBJ1-1	.	TGTGCCAGCAGGGGGGACAGGAGGCTGAACACTGAAGCTTTCTTT	CASRGDRRLNTEAFF
.	TRBV11-2	TRBJ2-7	few	TGTGCCAGCAGCTACGATACTAGCCCTCTCGAGCAGTACTTC	CASSYDTSPLEQYF
.	TRBV5-1	TRBJ2-7	.	TGCGCCAGCAGGCTGGAGTTGTCTAAGGACGAGCAGTACTTC	CASRLELSKDEQYF
.	TRBV7-9	TRBJ2-1	few	TGTGCCAGCAGCCCAAGCCATGAGCAGTTCTTC	CASSPSHEQFF
TRBD1	TRBV19	TRBJ2-7	.	TGTGCCAGTAGTACGCACAGGGGCTTCGGCTCCTACGAGCAGTACTTC	CASSTHRGFGSYEQYF
.	TRBV5-4	TRBJ2-7	few	TGTGCCAGCAGCTTCGGACAGCCGAGAGGCGAGCAGTACTTC	CASSFGQPRGEQYF
.	TRBV4-1	TRBJ1-4	once	TGCGCCAGCAGCCGTATCGGGACTGCTAATGAAAAACTGTTTTTT	CASSRIGTANEKLFF
.	TRBV7-2	TRBJ1-5	.	TGTGCCAGCAGCCCCCCCCTTGGGATGGGTCAGCCCCAGCATTTT	CASSPPLGMGQPQHF